This T cell receptor beta chain originates from a study of T-cell memory formation after mild COVID-19. V was clipped by 3 bases and J by 8 bases; unmatched bases: 7. CDR1 is SGDLS and CDR2 is YYNGEE in the germline V gene. The CDR3 length is 15 residues. Comments on this clonotype: What it binds is unknown.

Notes on the study in general: Unconfirmed was the SARS-CoV-2 specificity of second-wave clones that peaked on day 37.

TCRdb used MiXCR to reprocess the 5' RACE reads, holding one entry per CDR3 protein. The sample contains a few hundred thousand distinct CDR3 sequences, 16% of which appear only once. The sequence derives from a man between 18 and 29 years old who had mild COVID-19 (a few samples of this study predate the infection). Cell type and time point are not known. Sequencing was carried out using PBMCs or a T cell subset sorted from them (not recorded which). This sequence joins TRBV9 and TRBJ1-4; 10 bases match TRBD1. This CDR3 reads CASSAGQGETEKLFF. DNA for the CDR3: TGTGCCAGCAGCGCTGGACAGGGGGAGACAGAAAAACTGTTTTTT. Supplemented by reference TRBV9 and TRBJ1-4, the full variable domain reads DSGVTQTPKHLITATGQRVTLRCSPRSGDLSVYWYQQSLDQGLQFLIQYYNGEERAKGNILERFSAQQFPDLHSELNLSSLELGDSALYFCASSAGQGETEKLFFGSGTQLSVL.